The T cell receptor (beta chain) described here comes from a study of blood T cell repertoires in COVID-19. As for the study in general: Samples came from the United States, Italy and Spain, spanning acute and convalescent COVID-19. Nucleic acid was either cDNA or gDNA, and it came from T cells, B-cell-depleted T cells, or PBMCs.

Original methodology: Amplification of reference gene primers provided the estimated nucleated cell counts. This table comes from immunoSEQ multiplex PCR, and its TCRdb copy is limited to in-frame clones, with some not included. V and J calls and clone size are copied from that table; D and trimming were computed from the DNA. Of approximately 46,000 clones listed, around 90% are singletons. This clone showed up just once. Deletions cut 7 bases from V and 7 bases from J, with 18 bases between. The germline V gene encodes CDR1 SGHTS and CDR2 YDEGEE. The CDR3 has 14 residues. The sequencing input was peripheral blood. The V and J genes are TRBV5-8 and TRBJ1-5; D is uncertain. This receptor was identified in a man in his fifties with active COVID-19. The DNA for the CDR3 is TGTGCCAGCGCTCATACCGGGTTCCGCCAGCCCCAGCATTTT. It is translated as CASAHTGFRQPQHF.